This T cell receptor (beta chain) was recovered during a study of blood T cell repertoires in COVID-19. Overall study: The origin of the acute and convalescent COVID-19 samples was the United States, Italy and Spain. T cells, B-cell-depleted T cells, or PBMCs provided the cDNA or gDNA that served as material.

This clone was observed once. In the original analysis: The authors estimated nucleated cell counts from reference gene primer amplification. TCRdb keeps only in-frame clones here, not all; method: immunoSEQ multiplex PCR. V, J and clone size are taken as reported in that table, and D and trimming were inferred from the DNA itself. The sample has 240,000 or so clones; roughly 88% are singletons. Sequencing was done on a sample of peripheral blood. This receptor was taken from a woman aged 25 to 39 with acute or convalescent COVID-19.

CDR3 sequence reads: CAISGRQGAGANVLTF. CDR3 nucleotides: TGTGCCATCAGTGGGAGACAGGGGGCTGGGGCCAACGTCCTGACTTTC. The chain employs TRBV10-3 and TRBJ2-6; TRBD1 agrees at 9 bases. The CDR3 extends over 16 amino acids. Germline V gene lookup returns CDR1 ENHRY and CDR2 SYGVKD. With V trimmed by 4 bases and J by 2 bases, 3 bases remained unmatched.